Listed below are T cell receptor beta chains from one sample, sequenced in a study of cytomegalovirus exposure and HLA in healthy donors. Sequencing used immunoSEQ multiplex PCR; TCRdb keeps in-frame clones, though not all of them. The data show about 130,000 clones, around 74% seen once. What was sequenced was PBMCs. These receptor sequences come from a man aged 30 to 45 in good health and CMV-seronegative. Each CDR3 is given without its conserved first and last residue. Each record gives: V gene, J gene, CDR3 protein.

TRBV28,TRBJ2-7,ASSTTGNYEQY
TRBV9,TRBJ2-7,ASIVAGGSSYEQY
TRBV5-1,TRBJ1-1,ASSLDRVAEAF
TRBV2,TRBJ2-1,ASTGLAGGWSYNEQF
TRBV5-4,TRBJ2-7,ASSLVNRGEYEQY
TRBV30,TRBJ1-2,AWSGEKLYGYT
TRBV19,TRBJ2-5,ASSAQGARETQY
TRBV5-1,TRBJ2-1,ASSRLSGGAYNEQF
TRBV7-9,TRBJ1-3,ASSRLAPGNTIY
TRBV27,TRBJ2-6,ASRLESSGANVLT
TRBV11-3,TRBJ2-7,ASNVEPLYEQY
TRBV5-6,TRBJ2-3,ASSLEGQGLPSTDTQY
TRBV6-1,TRBJ2-7,ASSGLTGSYEQY
TRBV10-3,TRBJ2-7,ATQTRDSSYEQY
TRBV5-1,TRBJ2-3,ASSLAGQGGTDTQY
TRBV19,TRBJ2-1,ASSSARDSHNEQF
TRBV6-1,TRBJ1-1,ASSLTQNTEAF
TRBV4-1,TRBJ2-4,ASSQYGTWGDIQY
TRBV10-3,TRBJ2-6,AISEQGRPGANVLT
TRBV30,TRBJ1-2,AWSREDRADGYT
TRBV30,TRBJ2-2,AWSLVQSGGELF
TRBV10-3,TRBJ1-2,AISDSGQDYGYT
TRBV2,TRBJ2-3,ASRPLRQGTTDTQY
TRBV7-4,TRBJ2-7,ASDASSDEQY
TRBV7-2,TRBJ1-6,ASSLGGAYNSPLH
TRBV6-1,TRBJ1-2,ASSEALGGQGGAWGYGYT
TRBV9,TRBJ1-1,ASSPRRGGPGEVGF
TRBV6-5,TRBJ1-2,ASSYSYSNYGYT
TRBV5-1,TRBJ2-5,ASSLNTGETQY
TRBV5-4,TRBJ2-1,ASSVKTGSNEQF
TRBV4-3,TRBJ2-7,ASSQVTTSEAYEQY